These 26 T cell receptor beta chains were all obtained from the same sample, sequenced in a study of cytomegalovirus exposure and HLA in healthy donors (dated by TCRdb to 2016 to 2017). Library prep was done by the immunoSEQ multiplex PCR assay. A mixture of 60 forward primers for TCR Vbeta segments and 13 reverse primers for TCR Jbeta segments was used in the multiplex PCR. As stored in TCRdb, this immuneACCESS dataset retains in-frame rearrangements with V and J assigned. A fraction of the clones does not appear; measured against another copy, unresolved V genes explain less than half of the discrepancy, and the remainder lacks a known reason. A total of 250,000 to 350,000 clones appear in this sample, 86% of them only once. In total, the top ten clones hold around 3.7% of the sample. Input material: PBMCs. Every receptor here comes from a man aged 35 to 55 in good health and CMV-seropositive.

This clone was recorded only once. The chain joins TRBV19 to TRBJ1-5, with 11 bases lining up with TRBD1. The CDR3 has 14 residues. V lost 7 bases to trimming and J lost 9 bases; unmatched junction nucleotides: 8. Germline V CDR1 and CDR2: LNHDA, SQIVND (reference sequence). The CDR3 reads CASTLDRGLRPQHF. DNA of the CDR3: TGTGCCAGTACCCTGGACAGGGGGCTTCGGCCCCAGCATTTT.

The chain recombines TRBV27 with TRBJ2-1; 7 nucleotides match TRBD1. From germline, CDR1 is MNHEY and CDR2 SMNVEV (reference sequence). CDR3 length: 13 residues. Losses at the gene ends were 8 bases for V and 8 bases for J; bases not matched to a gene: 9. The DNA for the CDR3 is TGTGCCAGCCAACCCAGACAGGGCTATGAGCAGTTCTTC. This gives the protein CASQPRQGYEQFF.

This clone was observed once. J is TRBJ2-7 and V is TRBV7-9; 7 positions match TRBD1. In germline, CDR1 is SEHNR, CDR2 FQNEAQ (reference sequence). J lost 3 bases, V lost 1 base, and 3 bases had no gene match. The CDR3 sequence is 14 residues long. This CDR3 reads CASSLGPGGYEQYF. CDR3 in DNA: TGTGCCAGCAGCTTAGGCCCAGGGGGCTACGAGCAGTACTTC.

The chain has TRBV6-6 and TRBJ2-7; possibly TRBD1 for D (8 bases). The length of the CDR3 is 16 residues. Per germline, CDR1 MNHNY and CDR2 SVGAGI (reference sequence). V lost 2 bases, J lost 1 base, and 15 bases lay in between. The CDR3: CASSYTQQGGSYEQYF. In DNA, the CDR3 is TGTGCCAGCAGTTACACCCAACAGGGGGGGTCCTACGAGCAGTACTTC.

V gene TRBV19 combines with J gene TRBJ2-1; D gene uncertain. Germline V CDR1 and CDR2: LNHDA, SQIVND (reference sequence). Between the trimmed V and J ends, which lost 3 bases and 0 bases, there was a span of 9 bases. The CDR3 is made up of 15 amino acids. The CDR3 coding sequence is TGTGCCAGTAGTATCGAGGAGTTCTCCTACAATGAGCAGTTCTTC. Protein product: CASSIEEFSYNEQFF.

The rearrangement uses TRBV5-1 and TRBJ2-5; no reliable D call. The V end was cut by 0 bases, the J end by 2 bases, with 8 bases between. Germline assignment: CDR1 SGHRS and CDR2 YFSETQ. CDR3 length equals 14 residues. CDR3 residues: CASSLVVRQETQYF. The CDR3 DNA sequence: TGCGCCAGCAGCTTGGTCGTCAGACAAGAGACCCAGTACTTC.

Here the CDR3 DNA reads TGTGCCAGCAGCTTCTCCGGGAACTATGGCTACACCTTC. Protein product: CASSFSGNYGYTF. The J gene is TRBJ1-2, the V gene TRBV7-3; D is uncertain. The germline gives CDR1 SGHTA, CDR2 FQGTGA. The length of the CDR3 is 13 residues. V was cut by 3 bases and J by 2 bases, with 7 bases left in between.

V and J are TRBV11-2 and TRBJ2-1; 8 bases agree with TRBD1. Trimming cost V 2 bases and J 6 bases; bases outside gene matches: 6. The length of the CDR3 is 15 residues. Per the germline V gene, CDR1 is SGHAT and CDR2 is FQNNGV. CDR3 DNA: TGTGCCAGCAGCTTAAGGGACAGGTTAATCAATGAGCAGTTCTTC. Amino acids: CASSLRDRLINEQFF.

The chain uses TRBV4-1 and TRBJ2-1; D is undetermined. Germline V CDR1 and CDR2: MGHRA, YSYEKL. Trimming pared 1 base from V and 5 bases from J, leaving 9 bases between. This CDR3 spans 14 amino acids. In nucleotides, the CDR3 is TGCGCCAGCAGCCAAGTGAGGCCCCACAATGAGCAGTTCTTC. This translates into CASSQVRPHNEQFF.

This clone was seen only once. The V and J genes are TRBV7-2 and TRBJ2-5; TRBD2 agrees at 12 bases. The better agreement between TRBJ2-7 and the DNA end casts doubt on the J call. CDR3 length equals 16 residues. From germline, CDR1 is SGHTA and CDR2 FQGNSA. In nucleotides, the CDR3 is TGTGCCAGCAGCTTAGCAGGACTAGCGGGGATCTACGAGCAGTACTTC. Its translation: CASSLAGLAGIYEQYF.

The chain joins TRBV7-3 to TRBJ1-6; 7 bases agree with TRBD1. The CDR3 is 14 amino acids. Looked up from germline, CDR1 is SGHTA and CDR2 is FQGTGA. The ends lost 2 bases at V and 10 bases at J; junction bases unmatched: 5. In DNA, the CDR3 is TGTGCCAGCAGCTTAGGGACAGAGGGGTCACCCCTCCACTTT. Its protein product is CASSLGTEGSPLHF.

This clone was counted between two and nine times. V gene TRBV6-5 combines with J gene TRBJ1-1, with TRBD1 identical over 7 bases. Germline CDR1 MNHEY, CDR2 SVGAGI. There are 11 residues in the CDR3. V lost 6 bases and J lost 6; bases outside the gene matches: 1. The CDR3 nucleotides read TGTGCCAGCAGGGGGACAGCTGAAGCTTTCTTT. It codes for CASRGTAEAFF.

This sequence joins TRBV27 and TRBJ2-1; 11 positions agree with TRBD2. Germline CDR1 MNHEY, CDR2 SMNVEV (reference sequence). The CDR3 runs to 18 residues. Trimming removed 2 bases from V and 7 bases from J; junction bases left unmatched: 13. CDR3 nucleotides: TGTGCCAGCAGTTTAACTAGCGGGAGACTGGAATTCGGTAATGAGCAGTTCTTC. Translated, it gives CASSLTSGRLEFGNEQFF.

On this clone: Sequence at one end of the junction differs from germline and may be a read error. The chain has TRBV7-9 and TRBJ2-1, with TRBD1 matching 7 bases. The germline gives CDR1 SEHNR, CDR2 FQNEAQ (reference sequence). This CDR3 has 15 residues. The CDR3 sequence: CSSRQGSASYNEQFF. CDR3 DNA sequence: TGTTCCAGCCGACAGGGAAGTGCCTCCTACAATGAGCAGTTCTTC.

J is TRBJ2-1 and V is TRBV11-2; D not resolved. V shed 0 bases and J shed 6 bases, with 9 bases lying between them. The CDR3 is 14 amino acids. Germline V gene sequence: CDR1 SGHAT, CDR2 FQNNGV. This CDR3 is CASSLDPTFNEQFF. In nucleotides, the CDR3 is TGTGCCAGCAGCTTAGATCCTACCTTCAATGAGCAGTTCTTC.

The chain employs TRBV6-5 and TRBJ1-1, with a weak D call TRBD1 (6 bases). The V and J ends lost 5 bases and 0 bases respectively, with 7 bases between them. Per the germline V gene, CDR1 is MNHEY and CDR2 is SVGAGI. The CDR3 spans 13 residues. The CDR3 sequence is CASSNRVNTEAFF. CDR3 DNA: TGTGCCAGCAGTAACAGGGTGAACACTGAAGCTTTCTTT.

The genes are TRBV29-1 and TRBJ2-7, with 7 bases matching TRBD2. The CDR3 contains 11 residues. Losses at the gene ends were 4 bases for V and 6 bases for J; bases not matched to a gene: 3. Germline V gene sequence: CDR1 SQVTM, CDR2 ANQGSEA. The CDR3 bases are TGCAGCGTTGGGTCGGGGGGCGAGCAGTACTTC. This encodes CSVGSGGEQYF.

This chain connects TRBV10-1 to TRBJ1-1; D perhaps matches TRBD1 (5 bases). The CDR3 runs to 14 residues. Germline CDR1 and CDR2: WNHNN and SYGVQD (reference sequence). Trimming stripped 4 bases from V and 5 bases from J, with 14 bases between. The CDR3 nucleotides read TGCGCCAGCAGTGGAAGGGCAGGGCGGACTGAAGCTTTCTTT. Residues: CASSGRAGRTEAFF.

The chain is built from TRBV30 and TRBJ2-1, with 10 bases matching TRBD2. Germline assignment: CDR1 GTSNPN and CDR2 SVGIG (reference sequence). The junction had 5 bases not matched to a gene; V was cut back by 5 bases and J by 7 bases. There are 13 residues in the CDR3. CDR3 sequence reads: CAWGAGGPNEQFF. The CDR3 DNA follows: TGTGCCTGGGGAGCGGGAGGGCCTAATGAGCAGTTCTTC. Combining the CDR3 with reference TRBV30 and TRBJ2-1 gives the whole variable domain SQTIHQWPATLVQPVGSPLSLECTVEGTSNPNLYWYRQAAGRGLQLLFYSVGIGQISSEVPQNLSASRPQDRQFILSSKKLLLSDSGFYLCAWGAGGPNEQFFGPGTRLTVL.

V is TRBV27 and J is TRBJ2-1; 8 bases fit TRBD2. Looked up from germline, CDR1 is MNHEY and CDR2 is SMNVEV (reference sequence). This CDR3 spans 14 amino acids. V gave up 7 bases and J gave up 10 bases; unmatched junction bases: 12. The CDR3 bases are TGTGCCAGCACCCAGGGCGGGGGGATGAACGAGCAGTTCTTC. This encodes CASTQGGGMNEQFF.

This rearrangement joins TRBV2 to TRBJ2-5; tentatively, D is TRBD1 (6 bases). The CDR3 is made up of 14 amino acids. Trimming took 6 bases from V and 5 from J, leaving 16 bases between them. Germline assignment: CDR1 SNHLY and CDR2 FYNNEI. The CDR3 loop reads CASRNLVTGETQYF. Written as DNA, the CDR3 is TGTGCCAGCAGGAACCTCGTGACAGGCGAGACCCAGTACTTC.

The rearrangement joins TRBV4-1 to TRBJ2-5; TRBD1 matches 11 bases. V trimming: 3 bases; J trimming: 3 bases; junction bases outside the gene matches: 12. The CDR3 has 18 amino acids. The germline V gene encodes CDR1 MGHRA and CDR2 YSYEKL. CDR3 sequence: CASSHTGGRTGGEETQYF. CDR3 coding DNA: TGCGCCAGCAGCCACACCGGGGGAAGGACAGGGGGCGAAGAGACCCAGTACTTC.

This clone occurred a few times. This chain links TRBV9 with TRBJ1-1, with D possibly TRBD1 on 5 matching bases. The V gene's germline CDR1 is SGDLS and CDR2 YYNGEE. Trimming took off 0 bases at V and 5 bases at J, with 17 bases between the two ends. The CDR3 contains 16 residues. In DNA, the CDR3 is TGTGCCAGCAGCGTAGGACCCCTGGGGGGAGGGACTGAAGCTTTCTTT. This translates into CASSVGPLGGGTEAFF.

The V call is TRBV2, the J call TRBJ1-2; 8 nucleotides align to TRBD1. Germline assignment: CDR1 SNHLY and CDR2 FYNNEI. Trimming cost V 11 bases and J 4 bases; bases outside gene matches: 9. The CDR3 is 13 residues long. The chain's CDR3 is CAGRTGRTYGYTF. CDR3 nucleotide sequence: TGTGCCGGGCGGACAGGGCGGACCTATGGCTACACCTTC.

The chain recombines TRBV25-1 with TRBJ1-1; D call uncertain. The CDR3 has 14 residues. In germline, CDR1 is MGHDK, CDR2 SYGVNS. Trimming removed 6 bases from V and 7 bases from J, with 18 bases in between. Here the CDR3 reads CASRERVRFSEAFF. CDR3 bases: TGTGCCAGCAGGGAGAGGGTCCGATTTAGTGAAGCTTTCTTT.

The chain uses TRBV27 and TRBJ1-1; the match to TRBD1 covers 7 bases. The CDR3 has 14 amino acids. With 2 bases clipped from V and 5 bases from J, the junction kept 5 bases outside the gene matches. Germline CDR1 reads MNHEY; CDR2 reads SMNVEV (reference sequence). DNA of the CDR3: TGTGCCAGCAGTTTACGAGGGGGCAGGACTGAAGCTTTCTTT. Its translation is CASSLRGGRTEAFF.